The 20 T cell receptor beta chains listed next were all sequenced from one sample in a study of vaccination and CD4 T cells after COVID-19 (dated by TCRdb to 2021 to 2024). The sample's time point label, decoded: late sampling 161 to 241 days after vaccination in a few convalescent patients. The treatment or condition tag for this specimen amounts to: approximately 9-day PBMC culture with coronavirus spike peptide pools or control peptides (ViraFEST assay). These receptors are not linked to any known antigen. Library prep was done by PCR. This sample was sequenced with an Illumina iSeq 100. TCR sequencing of DNA from cultured CD4+ T cells used the Oncomine TCR Beta short-read assay at the Johns Hopkins FTIC core. TCRdb reran the public reads through fastp at Q25 and MiXCR, keeping productive beta chains. Entries that share a CDR3 protein sequence are merged under the most common genes and DNA. This sample lists about 22,000 distinct CDR3 sequences; more than 30% were detected once. In total, the top ten clones hold roughly 29% of the sample.

The sequences come from CD4+ T cells from blood, cultured in vitro, collected about 7 months after SARS-CoV-2 vaccination. The source is a human donor who had recovered from COVID-19.

This clonotype was found a few times. The chain couples TRBV7-9 to TRBJ1-1, with unresolved D. Trimming pared 6 bases from V and 0 bases from J, leaving 5 bases between. The germline V gene has CDR1 SEHNR and CDR2 FQNEAQ (reference sequence). This CDR3 is built from 12 residues. The CDR3 DNA sequence: TGTGCCAGCAGGACGGTGAACACTGAAGCTTTCTTT. Protein sequence: CASRTVNTEAFF.

This clonotype appeared a few times. The rearrangement uses TRBV6-1 and TRBJ1-6; D might be TRBD1 (6 bases). Germline V gene data show CDR1 as MNHNS and CDR2 as SASEGT. V lost 8 bases and J lost 7, with 15 bases in between. This CDR3 contains 14 residues. The CDR3 region is CASRPEGGNSPLHF. The CDR3 DNA reads TGTGCCAGCCGCCCGGAGGGGGGGAATTCACCCCTCCACTTT.

The chain is built from TRBV6-2 or TRBV6-3 and TRBJ2-5; possibly TRBD2 for D (6 bases). CDR3 length equals 15 residues. Germline V gene data show CDR1 as MNHEY and CDR2 as SVGEGT. Trimming cost V 5 bases and J 5 bases, with 18 bases left between them. Here the CDR3 reads CASSGRGSRGETQYF. In DNA, the CDR3 is TGTGCCAGCAGTGGCCGGGGGTCACGGGGGGAGACCCAGTACTTC.

This clonotype was observed a few times. The rearrangement links TRBV27 to TRBJ2-5; D gene unclear. Germline CDR1 is MNHEY and CDR2 is SMNVEV (reference sequence). V was cut by 1 base and J by 5 bases, with 20 bases left in between. The CDR3 spans 17 residues. The CDR3 region is CASSLFGHYPAEETQYF. DNA of the CDR3: TGTGCCAGCAGTTTATTCGGCCACTATCCCGCGGAGGAGACCCAGTACTTC.

CDR3 loop: CASSGHRVEWSNQPQHF. In DNA form, the CDR3 reads TGTGCCAGCAGTGGTCACAGGGTGGAGTGGAGCAATCAGCCCCAGCATTTT. The chain combines TRBV6-4 with TRBJ1-5, with TRBD1 as a possible D gene (6 bases). Trimming left V 4 bases short and J 1 base short, with 17 bases between. Germline loops: CDR1 MRHNA, CDR2 SNTAGT. The CDR3 spans 17 residues.

This clonotype was found a few times. This rearrangement joins TRBV29-1 to TRBJ2-7; D remains ambiguous. This CDR3 is built from 11 residues. CDR1 and CDR2 (germline): SQVTM, ANQGSEA. Between the trimmed V and J ends, which lost 6 bases and 4 bases, there was a span of 10 bases. CDR3 region: CSVAQAYEQYF. CDR3 nucleotide sequence: TGCAGCGTAGCCCAGGCTTACGAGCAGTACTTC.

CDR3 bases: TGTGCCAGCAGCTTACTTGGTGGGTGGCGGGAGGGCGTCAATGAGCAGTTCTTC. Its translation: CASSLLGGWREGVNEQFF. This chain joins TRBV7-3 and TRBJ2-1, with 9 bases matching TRBD2. The CDR3 totals 18 residues. CDR1 is SGHTA and CDR2 is FQGTGA in the germline V gene. The junction had 14 bases not matched to a gene; V was cut back by 2 bases and J by 6 bases.

CDR3 residues: CASSSLDRRRNYEQYF. CDR3 nucleotides: TGTGCCAGCAGCTCCCTCGATCGTCGCCGAAACTACGAGCAGTACTTC. The chain carries TRBV7-2 and TRBJ2-7; the D is unclear. CDR1 SGHTA and CDR2 FQGNSA come from the germline V gene. CDR3 length equals 16 residues. Trimming cost V 4 bases and J 3 bases, with 19 bases left between them.

The chain employs TRBV28 and TRBJ1-1; D might be TRBD1 (5 bases). CDR1 is MDHEN and CDR2 is SYDVKM in the germline V gene. V dropped 5 bases and J dropped 4 bases, with 20 bases sitting between them. The CDR3 runs to 16 residues. The CDR3 nucleotides read TGTGCCAGCAGTCCACCGGGGGTTAATGGATTCACTGAAGCTTTCTTT. Translation: CASSPPGVNGFTEAFF.

V is TRBV11-1 and J is TRBJ2-3; D ambiguous. The CDR3 loop spans 14 amino acids. Germline CDR1 reads SGHAT; CDR2 reads FQDESV (reference sequence). V lost 6 bases and J lost 3, with 13 bases in between. CDR3 residues: CASSPSFVTDTQYF. CDR3 DNA sequence: TGTGCCAGCAGTCCCAGCTTTGTTACAGATACGCAGTATTTT.

This chain connects TRBV20-1 to TRBJ2-6; 8 bases are shared with TRBD2. CDR3 size: 16 residues. CDR1 is DFQATT and CDR2 is SNEGSKA in the germline V gene (reference sequence). Unmatched junction bases numbered 4, after V lost 0 bases and J lost 3 bases. Here the CDR3 DNA reads TGCAGTGCTAGAGATTCGGGGGGGCTTGGGGCCAACGTCCTGACTTTC. It specifies CSARDSGGLGANVLTF.

This clonotype was detected many times. The V call is TRBV15, the J call TRBJ2-1; D gene unclear. From germline, CDR1 is LNHNV and CDR2 YYDKDF (reference sequence). The CDR3 loop spans 12 amino acids. V was pared by 1 base and J by 10 bases, with 8 bases between. CDR3 nucleotide sequence: TGTGCCACCAGCAGAGGCGTGGGAGAGCAGTTCTTC. Residues: CATSRGVGEQFF.

Only a few counts were recorded for this clonotype. CDR3 bases: TGTGCCAGCAGTCCACGGGGGAATGTGGAGACCCAGTACTTC. It encodes CASSPRGNVETQYF. The rearrangement links TRBV27 to TRBJ2-5; possibly TRBD2 for D (6 bases). The V and J ends lost 5 bases and 5 bases respectively, with 15 bases between them. The length of the CDR3 is 14 residues. Germline V gene data show CDR1 as MNHEY and CDR2 as SMNVEV (reference sequence).

This clonotype was recorded a few times. The V and J genes are TRBV2 and TRBJ1-2; no clear D gene. Per germline, CDR1 SNHLY and CDR2 FYNNEI. The CDR3 is made up of 14 amino acids. Trimming cost V 1 base and J 1 base, with 7 bases left between them. CDR3 DNA: TGTGCCAGCAGTGAAGTGGGCGGTAACTATGGCTACACCTTC. As protein: CASSEVGGNYGYTF.

The rearrangement uses TRBV6-1 and TRBJ2-5, with a tentative D call TRBD2 (6 bases). Germline-derived CDR1 and CDR2 are MNHNS and SASEGT. There are 14 residues in the CDR3. Trimming stripped 5 bases from V and 1 base from J, with 11 bases between. The CDR3 protein is CASSLAGPQETQYF. The CDR3 DNA follows: TGTGCCAGCAGTCTGGCGGGGCCCCAAGAGACCCAGTACTTC.

The chain joins TRBV7-9 to TRBJ2-5; no definite D call. The V end lost 2 bases, the J end lost 9 bases, and 10 bases lay between the germline ends. The CDR3 covers 12 residues. Germline V gene data show CDR1 as SEHNR and CDR2 as FQNEAQ (reference sequence). CDR3 in DNA: TGTGCCAGCAGCTTATTTGACTGGGCCCAGTACTTC. Its translation: CASSLFDWAQYF.

J is TRBJ2-7 and V is TRBV19; D may be TRBD2 (7 bases). With 4 bases removed from V and 2 bases from J, the gap between germline ends came to 12 bases. The CDR3 is 14 amino acids. The germline CDR1 and CDR2 sequences are LNHDA and SQIVND (reference sequence). The CDR3 region has the DNA TGTGCCAGTAGTAGGGGGGGCAGCGCCTACGAGCAGTACTTC. Protein: CASSRGGSAYEQYF.

The V gene is TRBV4-2, the J gene TRBJ1-5, with 9 bases aligning to TRBD1. Germline V gives CDR1 LGHNA, CDR2 YNFKEQ. The V segment lost 2 bases and the J segment 7 bases; nucleotides outside the gene matches: 9. CDR3 length: 16 residues. For the CDR3, the DNA is TGTGCCAGCAGCCAACGTTTTACAGGGGGCGACCAGCCCCAGCATTTT. It translates to CASSQRFTGGDQPQHF.

This clonotype was detected a few times. The chain links TRBV7-2 to TRBJ2-3, with a weak D call TRBD2 (6 bases). Germline CDR1 reads SGHTA; CDR2 reads FQGNSA. Trimming removed 5 bases from V and 5 bases from J, with 11 bases in between. The CDR3 sequence is 13 residues long. The CDR3, as DNA: TGTGCCAGCAGCGTCACTAGCCGAGATACGCAGTATTTT. Protein sequence: CASSVTSRDTQYF.

V gene TRBV7-6 combines with J gene TRBJ1-4, with TRBD1 matching over 9 bases. V dropped 5 bases and J dropped 10; count of bases not matched to a gene: 8. Per germline, CDR1 SGHVS and CDR2 FNYEAQ. This CDR3 comprises 14 residues. CDR3 sequence (DNA): TGTGCCAGCAGCCTAGACAGGGGGGTCGGAAAACTGTTTTTT. This translates into CASSLDRGVGKLFF.